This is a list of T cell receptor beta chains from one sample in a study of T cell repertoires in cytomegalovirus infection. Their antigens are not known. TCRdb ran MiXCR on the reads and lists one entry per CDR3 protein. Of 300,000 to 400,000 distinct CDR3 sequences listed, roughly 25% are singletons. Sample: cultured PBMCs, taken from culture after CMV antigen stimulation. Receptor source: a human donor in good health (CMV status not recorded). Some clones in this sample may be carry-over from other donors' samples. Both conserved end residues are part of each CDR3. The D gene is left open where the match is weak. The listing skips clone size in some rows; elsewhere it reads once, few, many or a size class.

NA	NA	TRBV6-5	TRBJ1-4	TGTGCCAGCGGCGAGGGAGGGAATGAAAAACTGTTTTTT	CASGEGGNEKLFF
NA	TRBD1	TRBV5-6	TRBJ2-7	TGTGCCAGCAGCCCACCTGGGACAGGGGGCCCCTACGAGCAGTACTTC	CASSPPGTGGPYEQYF
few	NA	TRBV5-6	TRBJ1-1	TGTGCCAGCAGCTTGGGGCCGATTGAAGCTTTCTTT	CASSLGPIEAFF
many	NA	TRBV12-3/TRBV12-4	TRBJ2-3	TGTGCCAGCAGCCACCGGACGGGCGTAGATACGCAGTATTTT	CASSHRTGVDTQYF
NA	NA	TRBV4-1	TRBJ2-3	TGCGCCAGCAGCTACAGGGTGTCAGATACGCAGTATTTT	CASSYRVSDTQYF
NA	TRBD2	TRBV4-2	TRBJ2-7	TGTGCCAGCAGCCAAGATAGCGGGAGGGCCGAGCAGTACTTC	CASSQDSGRAEQYF
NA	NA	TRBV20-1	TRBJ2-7	TGCAGTGTCAAGCGGGAGACAGGGGAGCAGTACTTC	CSVKRETGEQYF
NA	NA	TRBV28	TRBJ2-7	TGTGCCAGCAGTTTCGTCAGGGACTACGAGCAGTACTTC	CASSFVRDYEQYF
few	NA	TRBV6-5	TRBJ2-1	TGTGCCAGCCATGGGGAGTCCTCCTACAATGAGCAGTTCTTC	CASHGESSYNEQFF
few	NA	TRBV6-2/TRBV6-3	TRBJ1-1	TGTGCCAGCACCCTCGACGGGAGGTCGGTTGAAGCTTTCTTT	CASTLDGRSVEAFF
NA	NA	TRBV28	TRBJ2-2	TGTGCCAGCAGTTTCTGGGAAGGGGAGCTGTTTTTT	CASSFWEGELFF
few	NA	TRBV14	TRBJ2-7	TGTGCCAGCAGCCAAGAGGTGACAGGCTACGAGCAGTACTTC	CASSQEVTGYEQYF
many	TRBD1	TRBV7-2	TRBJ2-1	TGTGCCAGCAGCCTTTCGGGACAGGGAAGCGAGCAGTTCTTC	CASSLSGQGSEQFF
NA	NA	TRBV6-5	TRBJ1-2	TGTGCCAGCAGTTTTACCAAGACGTGGGACCTGGCTGGCTACACCTTC	CASSFTKTWDLAGYTF
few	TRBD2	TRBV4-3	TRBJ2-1	TGCGCCAGCAGCGGGGCATTAGCGGGAGTGTTTGAGCAGTTCTTC	CASSGALAGVFEQFF
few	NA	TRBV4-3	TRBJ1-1	TGCGCCAGCAGCCAAGATCGCGGGGCCCGTGAAGCTTTCTTT	CASSQDRGAREAFF
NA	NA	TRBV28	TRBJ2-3	TGTGCCAGCAACGGAAGCGGCTCCCGGAGGGATACGCAGTATTTT	CASNGSGSRRDTQYF
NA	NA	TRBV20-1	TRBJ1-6	TGCAGTGCTCCGGGGGCAGGGGACTCACCCCTCCACTTT	CSAPGAGDSPLHF
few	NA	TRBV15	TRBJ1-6	TGTGCCACCGCAAGAGACGCATTATCACCCCTCCACTTT	CATARDALSPLHF
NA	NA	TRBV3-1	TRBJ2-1	TGTGCCAGCAGCCAAGAGGGCGGAAACCCTCTGAGCTCCTACAATGAGCAGTTCTTC	CASSQEGGNPLSSYNEQFF
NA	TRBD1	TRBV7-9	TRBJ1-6	TGTGCCAGCAGTCCCGGGACAGGGGGTTCACCCCTCCACTTT	CASSPGTGGSPLHF
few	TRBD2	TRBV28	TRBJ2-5	TGTGCCAGCAGCCGCCTTCGGGAGGGCCGGTGGGAGACCCAGTACTTC	CASSRLREGRWETQYF
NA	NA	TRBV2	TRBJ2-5	TGTGCCAGCAATTATCAGGAGACCCAGTACTTC	CASNYQETQYF
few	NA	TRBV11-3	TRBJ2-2	TGTGCCAGCAGCGCCAGGGTATCCGGGGAGCTGTTTTTT	CASSARVSGELFF
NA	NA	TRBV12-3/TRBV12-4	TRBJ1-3	TGTGCCAGCAGTTTAGGACATCTTGGAAACACCATATATTTT	CASSLGHLGNTIYF
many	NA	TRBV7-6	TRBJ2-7	TGTGCCAGCAGCCCCCAGACAGACTCCTACGAGCAGTACTTC	CASSPQTDSYEQYF
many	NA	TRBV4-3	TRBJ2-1	TGCGCCAGCAGCCAGTGGAGGGGGAATAGAAATGAGCAGTTCTTC	CASSQWRGNRNEQFF
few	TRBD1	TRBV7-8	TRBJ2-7	TGTGCCAGCAGCTTAGGGTTCAGGGGGTACGAGCAGTACTTC	CASSLGFRGYEQYF
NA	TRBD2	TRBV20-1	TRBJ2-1	TGCAGTGCGCAAATAGCGGGTGTCTCCTACAATGAGCAGTTCTTC	CSAQIAGVSYNEQFF
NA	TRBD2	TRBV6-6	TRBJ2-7	TGTGCCAGCACCTATAGCGGGAGCTCAACCTACGAGCAGTACTTC	CASTYSGSSTYEQYF
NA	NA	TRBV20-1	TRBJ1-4	TGCAGTGCTAGAAAATGGGACCTCGTAACTAATGAAAAACTGTTTTTT	CSARKWDLVTNEKLFF
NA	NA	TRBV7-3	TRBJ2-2	TGTGCAACTAGTCAGGGGGGACCAACGGGACCCGGGGAGCTGTTTTTT	CATSQGGPTGPGELFF
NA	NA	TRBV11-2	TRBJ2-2	TGTGCCAGCCTGAGAGGCACCGGGGAGCTGTTTTTT	CASLRGTGELFF
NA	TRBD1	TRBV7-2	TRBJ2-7	TGTGCCAGCAGTCAGACCGGGACAGGGCTCTACGAGCAGTACTTC	CASSQTGTGLYEQYF
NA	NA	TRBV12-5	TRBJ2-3	TGTGCTAGTGGTTTTTTCTCTCGTCTCACAGATACGCAGTATTTT	CASGFFSRLTDTQYF
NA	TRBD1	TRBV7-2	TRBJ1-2	TGTGCCAGCAGCTTACTCCGGGACAGGGTGTTC	CASSLLRDRVF
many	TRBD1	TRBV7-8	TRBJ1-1	TGTGCCAGCAGCTTAGGAGGGGGCGGATCGAACACTGAAGCTTTCTTT	CASSLGGGGSNTEAFF
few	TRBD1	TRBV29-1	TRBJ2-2	TGCAGCGTCCATAAGGGGGCATCCGGGGAGCTGTTTTTT	CSVHKGASGELFF
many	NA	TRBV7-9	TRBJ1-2	TGTGCCAGCAGCCCTATGGGACCGTCCCCAGGCTACACCTTC	CASSPMGPSPGYTF
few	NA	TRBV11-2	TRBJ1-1	TGTGCCAGCAGCTACCTTCGAACTGAAGCTTTCTTT	CASSYLRTEAFF
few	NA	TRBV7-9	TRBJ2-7	TGTGCCAGCAGCTCGGACTTGAGGGGGTACGAGCAGTACTTC	CASSSDLRGYEQYF
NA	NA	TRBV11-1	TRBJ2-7	TGTGCCAGCAGCCCCAGAAAGCACGCCTACGAGCAGTACTTC	CASSPRKHAYEQYF